The 3 T cell receptor beta chains below were found in one sample sequenced in a study of cytomegalovirus exposure and HLA in healthy donors. This PCR relied on a set of 60 Vbeta primers and 13 Jbeta primers. Using immunoSEQ multiplex PCR, the repertoire was profiled, and TCRdb retains in-frame clones only, with some absent. This sample has more than 95,000 clones; more than 70% occur once, and the top ten carry more than 3%. Material for sequencing was PBMCs. All receptors come from a man aged 25-45 years in good health and CMV-seronegative.

The chain carries TRBV11-2 and TRBJ2-5; 8 nucleotides match TRBD2. The trim removed 5 bases at V and 2 bases at J, leaving 4 bases unmatched. Germline CDR1 reads SGHAT; CDR2 reads FQNNGV. The CDR3 has 14 amino acids. The CDR3 sequence: CASSATGGQETQYF. The CDR3, as DNA: TGTGCCAGCAGCGCGACGGGGGGGCAAGAGACCCAGTACTTC.

The genes are TRBV5-8 and TRBJ2-4; D may be TRBD1 (6 bases). Trimming cost V 4 bases and J 1 base, with 12 bases left between them. Germline-derived CDR1 and CDR2 are SGHTS and YDEGEE. The CDR3 is 15 residues long. For the CDR3, the DNA is TGTGCCAGCAGCCAGGGGCCCTCGGCCAAAAACATTCAGTACTTC. This translates into CASSQGPSAKNIQYF.

This clone showed up just once. V gene TRBV6-5 combines with J gene TRBJ1-5, with 9 bases aligning to TRBD1. V shed 2 bases, J shed 3 bases, and the junction held 2 bases outside the gene matches. The CDR3 is 15 amino acids. The germline V gene encodes CDR1 MNHEY and CDR2 SVGAGI. CDR3 in DNA: TGTGCCAGCAGTTACAGGACAGGGGACAATCAGCCCCAGCATTTT. It translates to CASSYRTGDNQPQHF.